This paragraph covers one T cell receptor (beta chain) sequence. Its specificity is unknown. The data derive from a study of Graves' ophthalmopathy and Graves' hyperthyroidism. Whole-study findings and limits: Its predictions of ophthalmopathy progression gave the model approximately 65% sensitivity and about 72% specificity.

Germline V gene data show CDR1 as LNHDA and CDR2 as SQIVND (reference sequence). V lost 11 bases, J lost 4 bases, and 18 bases lay in between. This CDR3 has 15 amino acids. Amplified material comprised TCR beta CDR3 regions derived from RNA transcripts. The workflow started with a first-round RT-PCR run with HTBI primers and then moved on to a second-round multiplex PCR. TCRdb reprocessed the multiplex PCR reads with MiXCR, giving one entry per CDR3 protein. The sample consists of 600,000 to 700,000 distinct CDR3 sequences, more than 40% of them appearing once. Input material: peripheral blood. J is TRBJ2-6 and V is TRBV19; TRBD2 is a possible D gene (6 bases). This TCR was recovered from an adult man with Graves' ophthalmopathy. CDR3 DNA sequence: TGTGCCTGGAGTTTAGGGGAGGAGGGGGCCAACGTCCTGACTTTC. This encodes CAWSLGEEGANVLTF.